This T cell receptor beta chain was recorded in a study of Ad26.COV2.S vaccination and SARS-CoV-2 variants (dated by TCRdb to the early 2020s). Study-level background: Sequencing of the TCRbeta repertoire served to evaluate the specificity and breadth of SARS-CoV-2-reactive T cell receptors following Ad26.COV2.S vaccination. A total of approximately 30 samples were included in the TCR-sequenced set, comprising about 20 Ad26.COV2.S vaccine recipients, 5 placebo recipients and 8 SARS-CoV-2 convalescent individuals. What the work shows at the level of the full study, not this receptor alone: Spike-specific TCR breadth was higher in Ad26.COV2.S recipients than in placebo recipients (P = 0.0014). After vaccination, substantial breadth of spike-specific CD8+ and CD4+ T cell responses was reported. Non-spike TCR breadth was comparable between vaccine and placebo recipients, consistent with the vaccine containing only spike. According to the authors, total T cell responses may have been underestimated by the TCR breadth and depth analyses.

According to the study, the label for this sample's time point signals: individuals recovered from natural SARS-CoV-2 infection. A word on this clone: Its specific antigen is unknown. No much larger clonotype is one base removed from it; base qualities were not supplied.

CDR1 and CDR2, looked up from the germline V gene, are MNHEY and SVGEGT. V gives up 4 bases and J gives up 2 bases, and the segment between their germline ends measures 8 bases. The CDR3, from cysteine to phenylalanine, totals 13 residues. Only the CDR3 DNA stays, 39 bases, in frame from base 1. The immunoSEQ Assay was used to sequence TCRbeta CDR3 regions. After extraction, genomic DNA underwent amplification by bias-controlled multiplex PCR, followed by high-throughput sequencing. The published analysis was carried out like this. To quantify the absolute abundance of each unique TCRbeta CDR3 region, sequences were collapsed and filtered. T cell fraction was estimated by normalizing TCRbeta template counts to usable DNA, with usable DNA measured through amplification of reference genes found in all nucleated cells. Repertoire TCRs were annotated as SARS-CoV-2-specific by exact matching of V gene, CDR3 amino acid sequence and J gene to a known reactive TCR set. The reference SARS-CoV-2 TCR set was obtained from MIRA and was filtered for enrichment in COVID-19-positive ImmuneCODE repertoires, whereby public or cross-reactive TCRs were removed. Using the MIRA antigens, annotated TCRs were further analysed by specific ORF or by position within an ORF. Depth was the summed frequency of annotated unique rearrangements, while breadth was defined as annotated unique rearrangements over total unique productive rearrangements. Two-sided Wilcoxon rank-sum tests were used to compare TCR breadth between groups. TCRdb provides this immuneACCESS table in a form limited to in-frame rearrangements. Some clones are lacking; in checked studies, under half of them reflect an unresolved V gene, and why the rest are absent is not known. V, J and clone size reflect that table, while D and trimming were determined from the DNA. This sample lists about 180,000 clones; 87% were detected once. Jointly, the top ten make up approximately 6% of the sample.

This clonotype was sampled from a human donor who had recovered from COVID-19. The V gene is TRBV6-2 or TRBV6-3 and the J gene is TRBJ1-2, with the D gene not clear enough to name. Sequences were derived from peripheral blood, sampled after recovery from COVID-19. The sequenced DNA: TGTGCCAGCAGTTTAGCGGGGAACTATGGCTACACCTTC. The translation is CASSLAGNYGYTF.